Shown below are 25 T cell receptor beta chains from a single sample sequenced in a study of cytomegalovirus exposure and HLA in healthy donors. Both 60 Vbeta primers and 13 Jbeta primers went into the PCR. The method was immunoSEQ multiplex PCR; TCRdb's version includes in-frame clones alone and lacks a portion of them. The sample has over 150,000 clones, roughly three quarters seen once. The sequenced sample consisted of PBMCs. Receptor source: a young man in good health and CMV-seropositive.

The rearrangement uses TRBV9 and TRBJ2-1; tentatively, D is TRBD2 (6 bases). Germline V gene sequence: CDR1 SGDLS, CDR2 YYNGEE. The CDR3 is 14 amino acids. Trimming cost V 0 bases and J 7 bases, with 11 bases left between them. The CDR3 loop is CASSVELATNEQFF. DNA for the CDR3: TGTGCCAGCAGCGTAGAACTAGCTACAAATGAGCAGTTCTTC.

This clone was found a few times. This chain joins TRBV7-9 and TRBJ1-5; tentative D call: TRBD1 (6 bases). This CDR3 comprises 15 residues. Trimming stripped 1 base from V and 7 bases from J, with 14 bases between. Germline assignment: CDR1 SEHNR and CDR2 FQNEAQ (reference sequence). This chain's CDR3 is CASSLEGGVGQPQHF. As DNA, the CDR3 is TGTGCCAGCAGCTTAGAAGGGGGGGTCGGGCAGCCCCAGCATTTT.

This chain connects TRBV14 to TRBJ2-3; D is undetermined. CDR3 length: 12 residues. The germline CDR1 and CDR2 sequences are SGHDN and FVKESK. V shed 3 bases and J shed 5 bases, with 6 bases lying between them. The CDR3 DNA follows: TGTGCCAGCAGCCATTCGGGAGATACGCAGTATTTT. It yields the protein CASSHSGDTQYF.

CDR3 in amino acids: CASSPEQGAEAFF. DNA for the CDR3: TGTGCCAGCAGCCCCGAGCAGGGCGCTGAAGCTTTCTTT. This rearrangement joins TRBV7-6 to TRBJ1-1, with D perhaps matching TRBD1 (5 bases). The V gene lost 5 bases and the J gene lost 6 bases, with 13 bases spanning the gap. The CDR3 totals 13 residues. Germline V gene lookup returns CDR1 SGHVS and CDR2 FNYEAQ.

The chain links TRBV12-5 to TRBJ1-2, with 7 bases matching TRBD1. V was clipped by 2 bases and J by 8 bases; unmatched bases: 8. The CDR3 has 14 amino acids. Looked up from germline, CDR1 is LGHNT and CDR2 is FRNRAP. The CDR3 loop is CASGLIETGNGYTF. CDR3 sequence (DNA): TGTGCTAGTGGTTTGATAGAGACAGGGAACGGCTACACCTTC. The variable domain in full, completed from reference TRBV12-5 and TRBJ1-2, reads DARVTQTPRHKVTEMGQEVTMRCQPILGHNTVFWYRQTMMQGLELLAYFRNRAPLDDSGMPKDRFSAEMPDATLATLKIQPSEPRDSAVYFCASGLIETGNGYTFGSGTRLTVV.

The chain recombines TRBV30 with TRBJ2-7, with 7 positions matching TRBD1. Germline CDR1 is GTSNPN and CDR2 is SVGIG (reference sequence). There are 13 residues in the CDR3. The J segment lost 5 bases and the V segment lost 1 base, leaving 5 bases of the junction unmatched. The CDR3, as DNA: TGTGCCTGGAGTGGACAGGGTTTTGACGAGCAGTACTTC. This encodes CAWSGQGFDEQYF.

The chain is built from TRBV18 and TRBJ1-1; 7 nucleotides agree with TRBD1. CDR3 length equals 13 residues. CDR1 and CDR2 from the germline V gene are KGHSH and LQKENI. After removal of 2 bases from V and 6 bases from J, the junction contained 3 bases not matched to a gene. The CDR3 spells CASSPGTVSEAFF. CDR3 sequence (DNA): TGTGCCAGCTCACCAGGGACAGTATCTGAAGCTTTCTTT. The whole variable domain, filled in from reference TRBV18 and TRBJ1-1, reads NAGVMQNPRHLVRRRGQEARLRCSPMKGHSHVYWYRQLPEEGLKFMVYLQKENIIDESGMPKERFSAEFPKEGPSILRIQQVVRGDSAAYFCASSPGTVSEAFFGQGTRLTVV.

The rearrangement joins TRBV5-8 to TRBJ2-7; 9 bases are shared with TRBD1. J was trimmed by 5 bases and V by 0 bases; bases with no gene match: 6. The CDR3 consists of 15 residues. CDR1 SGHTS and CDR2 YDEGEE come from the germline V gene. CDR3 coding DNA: TGTGCCAGCAGCTTGGTTCGGACAGGGGAAGACGAGCAGTACTTC. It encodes CASSLVRTGEDEQYF.

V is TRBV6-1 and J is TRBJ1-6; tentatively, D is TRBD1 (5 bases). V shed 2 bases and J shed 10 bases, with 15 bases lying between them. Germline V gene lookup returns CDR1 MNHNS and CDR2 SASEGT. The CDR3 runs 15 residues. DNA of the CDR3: TGTGCCAGCAGTGAACTGGCAGGGTTGCACTCACCCCTCCACTTT. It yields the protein CASSELAGLHSPLHF.

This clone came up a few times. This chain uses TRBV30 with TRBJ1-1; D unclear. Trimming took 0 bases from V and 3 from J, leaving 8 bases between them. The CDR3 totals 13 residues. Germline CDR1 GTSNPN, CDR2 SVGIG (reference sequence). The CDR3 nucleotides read TGTGCCTGGAGTGTCACCCCGGACACTGAAGCTTTCTTT. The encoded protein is CAWSVTPDTEAFF.

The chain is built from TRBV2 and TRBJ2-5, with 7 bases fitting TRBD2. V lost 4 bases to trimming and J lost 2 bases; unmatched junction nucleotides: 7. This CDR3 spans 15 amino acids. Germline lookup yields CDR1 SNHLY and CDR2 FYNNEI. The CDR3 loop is CASSVDRGEQETQYF. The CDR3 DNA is TGTGCCAGCAGTGTGGATCGGGGGGAACAAGAGACCCAGTACTTC. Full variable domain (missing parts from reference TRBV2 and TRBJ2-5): EPEVTQTPSHQVTQMGQEVILRCVPISNHLYFYWYRQILGQKVEFLVSFYNNEISEKSEIFDDQFSVERPDGSNFTLKIRSTKLEDSAMYFCASSVDRGEQETQYFGPGTRLLVL.

CDR3: CSVGWTEETQYF. The DNA for the CDR3 is TGCAGCGTTGGGTGGACAGAAGAGACCCAGTACTTC. The chain recombines TRBV29-1 with TRBJ2-5, with a weak D call TRBD1 (6 bases). Trimming removed 4 bases from V and 3 bases from J, with 9 bases in between. The CDR3 runs to 12 residues. Germline CDR1 is SQVTM and CDR2 is ANQGSEA. Together with reference TRBV29-1 and TRBJ2-5, the CDR3 gives the full variable domain: SAVISQKPSRDICQRGTSLTIQCQVDSQVTMMFWYRQQPGQSLTLIATANQGSEATYESGFVIDKFPISRPNLTFSTLTVSNMSPEDSSIYLCSVGWTEETQYFGPGTRLLVL.

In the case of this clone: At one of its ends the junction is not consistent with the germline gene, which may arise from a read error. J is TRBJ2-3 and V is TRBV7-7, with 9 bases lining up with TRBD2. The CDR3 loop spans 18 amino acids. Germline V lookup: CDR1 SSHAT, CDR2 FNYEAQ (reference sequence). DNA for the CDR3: TGTGCTAGCAGCTTAGGGGCGGGAGGGCCCTCTGGCACAGATACGCAGTATTTT. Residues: CASSLGAGGPSGTDTQYF. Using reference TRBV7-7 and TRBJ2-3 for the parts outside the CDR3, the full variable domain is GAGVSQSPRYKVTKRGQDVTLRCDPISSHATLYWYQQALGQGPEFLTYFNYEAQPDKSGLPSDRFSAERPEGSISTLTIQRTEQRDSAMYRCASSLGAGGPSGTDTQYFGPGTRLTVL.

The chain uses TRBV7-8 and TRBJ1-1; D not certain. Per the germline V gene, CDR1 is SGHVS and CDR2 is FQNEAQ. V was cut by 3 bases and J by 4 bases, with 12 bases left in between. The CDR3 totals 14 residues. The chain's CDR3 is CASSLRAVGTEAFF. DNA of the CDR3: TGTGCCAGCAGCTTGAGAGCTGTCGGCACTGAAGCTTTCTTT.

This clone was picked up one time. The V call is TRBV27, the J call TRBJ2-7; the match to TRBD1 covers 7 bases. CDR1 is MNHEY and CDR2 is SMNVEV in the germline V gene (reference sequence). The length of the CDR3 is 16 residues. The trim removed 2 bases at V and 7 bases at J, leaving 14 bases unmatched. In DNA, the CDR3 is TGTGCCAGCAGTTTAAGGGGCCCCGACAGGGTCGGGGAGCAGTACTTC. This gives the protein CASSLRGPDRVGEQYF.

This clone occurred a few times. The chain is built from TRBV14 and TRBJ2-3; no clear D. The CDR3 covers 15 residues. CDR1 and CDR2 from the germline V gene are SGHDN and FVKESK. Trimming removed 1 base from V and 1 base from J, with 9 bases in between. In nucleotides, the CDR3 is TGTGCCAGCAGCCAAGTATTGCGAGGCACAGATACGCAGTATTTT. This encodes CASSQVLRGTDTQYF.

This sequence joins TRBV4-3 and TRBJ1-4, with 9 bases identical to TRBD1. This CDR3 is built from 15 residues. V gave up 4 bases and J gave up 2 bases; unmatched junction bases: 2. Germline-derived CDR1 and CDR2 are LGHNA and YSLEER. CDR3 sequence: CASSLGTGTNEKLFF. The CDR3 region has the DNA TGCGCCAGCAGCCTAGGGACAGGGACTAATGAAAAACTGTTTTTT.

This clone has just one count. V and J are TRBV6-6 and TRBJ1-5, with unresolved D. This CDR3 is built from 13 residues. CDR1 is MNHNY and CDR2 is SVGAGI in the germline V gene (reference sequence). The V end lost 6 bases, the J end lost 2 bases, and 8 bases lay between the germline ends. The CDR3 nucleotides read TGTGCCAGCAGCCGTATTGGCAATCAGCCCCAGCATTTT. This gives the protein CASSRIGNQPQHF.

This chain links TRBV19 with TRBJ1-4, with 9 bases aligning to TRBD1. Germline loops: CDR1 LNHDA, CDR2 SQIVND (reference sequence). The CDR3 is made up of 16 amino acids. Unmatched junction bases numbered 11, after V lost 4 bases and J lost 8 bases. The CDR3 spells CASSRVGGQGREKLFF. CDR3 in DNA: TGTGCCAGTAGTAGGGTCGGGGGACAGGGTCGGGAAAAACTGTTTTTT.

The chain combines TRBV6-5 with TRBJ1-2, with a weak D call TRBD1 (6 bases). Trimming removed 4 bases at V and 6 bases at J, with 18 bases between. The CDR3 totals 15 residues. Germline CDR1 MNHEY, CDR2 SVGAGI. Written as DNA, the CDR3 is TGTGCCAGCAGTTCCCATTCAGGGGAAAGCAATGGCTACACCTTC. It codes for CASSSHSGESNGYTF.

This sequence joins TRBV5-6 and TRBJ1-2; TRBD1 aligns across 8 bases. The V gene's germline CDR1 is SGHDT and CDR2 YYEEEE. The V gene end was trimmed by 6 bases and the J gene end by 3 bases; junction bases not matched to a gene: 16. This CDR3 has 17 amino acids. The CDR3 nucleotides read TGTGCCAGCAACCCGGGCGGGACAGGCCGAAATGACTATGGCTACACCTTC. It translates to CASNPGGTGRNDYGYTF.

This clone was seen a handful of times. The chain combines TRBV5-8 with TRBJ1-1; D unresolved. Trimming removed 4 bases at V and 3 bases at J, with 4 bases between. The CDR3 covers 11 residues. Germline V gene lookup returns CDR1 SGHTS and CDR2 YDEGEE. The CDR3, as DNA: TGTGCCAGCAGCCCCTACACTGAAGCTTTCTTT. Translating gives CASSPYTEAFF.

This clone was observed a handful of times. Here the CDR3 DNA reads TGTGCCAGCAGTGATCAGGGGGGCGGCTCCTACAATGAGCAGTTCTTC. Protein product: CASSDQGGGSYNEQFF. The chain employs TRBV6-1 and TRBJ2-1, with D maybe TRBD1 (7 bases). The CDR3 spans 16 residues. Trimming stripped 3 bases from V and 0 bases from J, with 12 bases between. CDR1 is MNHNS and CDR2 is SASEGT in the germline V gene.

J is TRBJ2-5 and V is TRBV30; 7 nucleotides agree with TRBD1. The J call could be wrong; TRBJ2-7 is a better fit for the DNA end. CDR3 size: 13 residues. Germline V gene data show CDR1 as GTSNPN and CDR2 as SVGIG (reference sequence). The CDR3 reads CAWSRDSYYEQYF. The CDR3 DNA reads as TGTGCCTGGAGTCGGGACAGTTACTACGAGCAGTACTTC.

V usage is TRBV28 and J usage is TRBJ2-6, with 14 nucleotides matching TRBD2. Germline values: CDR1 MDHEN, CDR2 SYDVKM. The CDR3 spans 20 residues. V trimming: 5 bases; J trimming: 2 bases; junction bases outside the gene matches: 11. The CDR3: CASSALGTSGSSPGANVLTF. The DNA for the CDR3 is TGTGCCAGCAGTGCACTGGGGACTAGCGGGAGTTCTCCTGGGGCCAACGTCCTGACTTTC.